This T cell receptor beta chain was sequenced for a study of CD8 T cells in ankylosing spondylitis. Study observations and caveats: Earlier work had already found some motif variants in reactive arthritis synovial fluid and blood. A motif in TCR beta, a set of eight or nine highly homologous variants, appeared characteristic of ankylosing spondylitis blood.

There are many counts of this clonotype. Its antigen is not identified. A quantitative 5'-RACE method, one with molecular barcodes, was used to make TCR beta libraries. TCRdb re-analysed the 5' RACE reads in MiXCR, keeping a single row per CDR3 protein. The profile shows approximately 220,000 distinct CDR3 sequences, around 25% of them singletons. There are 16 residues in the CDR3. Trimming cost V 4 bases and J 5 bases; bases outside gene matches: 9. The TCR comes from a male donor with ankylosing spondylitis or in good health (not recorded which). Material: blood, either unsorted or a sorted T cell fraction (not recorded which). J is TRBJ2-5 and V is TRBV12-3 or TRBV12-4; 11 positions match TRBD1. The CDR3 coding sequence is TGTGCCAGCAGTTCCCACGGACAGGGGGCATTGGAGACCCAGTACTTC. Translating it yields CASSSHGQGALETQYF.